These 20 T cell receptor beta chains were all obtained from the same sample, sequenced in a study of regulatory T cells in long-lasting Graves disease. Sample time point: newly diagnosed GD, antithyroid drugs for less than 3 months. Extracted RNA from PBMCs served as the source of the TCR library. Arm-PCR of CDR3 regions with iRepertoire HTBI primers generated TCR beta libraries. TCRdb itself ran the multiplex PCR reads through MiXCR, one entry per CDR3 protein. The table has under 400,000 distinct CDR3 sequences, approximately 15% seen once. The same sample was also used in a study of T cells in Graves' hyperthyroidism and ophthalmopathy.

The material was peripheral blood mononuclear cells (PBMCs), obtained at new diagnosis, from a patient treated with antithyroid drugs. Every receptor here comes from a man aged 40-49 years with Graves disease.

Only a few counts were recorded for this clonotype. The rearrangement joins TRBV19 to TRBJ2-2; D gene uncertain. V was clipped by 8 bases and J by 3 bases, with 7 bases between them. The CDR3 loop spans 12 amino acids. Germline CDR1 and CDR2: LNHDA and SQIVND (reference sequence). In DNA form, the CDR3 reads TGTGCCAGTCAGCTCGACACCGGGGAGCTGTTTTTT. Translated: CASQLDTGELFF.

In this sample, this clonotype turned up many times. V is TRBV3-1 and J is TRBJ2-7; D remains unclear. V was shortened by 4 bases and J by 7 bases, with 8 bases between the two germline ends. This CDR3 has 11 residues. Germline CDR1 and CDR2: LGHDT and YNNKEL (reference sequence). CDR3 protein: CASSLLGEQYF. Written as DNA, the CDR3 is TGTGCCAGCAGCCTGCTTGGGGAGCAGTACTTC.

This clonotype was detected once. This chain joins TRBV27 and TRBJ2-1, with D perhaps TRBD2 (7 bases). The CDR3 contains 15 residues. Looked up from germline, CDR1 is MNHEY and CDR2 is SMNVEV (reference sequence). V was trimmed by 9 bases and J by 0 bases, leaving 15 bases between them. CDR3 bases: TGTGCCAGTAAACGCGGGGGACACTCCTACAATGAGCAGTTCTTC. It codes for CASKRGGHSYNEQFF.

This clonotype showed up many times. The V call is TRBV2, the J call TRBJ1-2; the match to TRBD1 covers 8 bases. Germline assignment: CDR1 SNHLY and CDR2 FYNNEI. With V trimmed by 6 bases and J by 3 bases, 3 bases remained unmatched. The CDR3 extends over 13 amino acids. The CDR3 DNA reads TGTGCCAGCAGCCCGGACAGGGACTATGGCTACACCTTC. The encoded protein is CASSPDRDYGYTF.

This chain links TRBV6-2 or TRBV6-3 with TRBJ1-6; D uncertain. V lost 4 bases to trimming and J lost 5 bases, with 9 bases between them. There are 14 residues in the CDR3. Germline lookup yields CDR1 MNHEY and CDR2 SVGEGT. The CDR3: CASSSVPHNSPLHF. The CDR3 DNA sequence: TGTGCCAGCAGTTCTGTCCCCCATAATTCACCCCTCCACTTT.

This clonotype showed up many times. The rearrangement uses TRBV7-2 and TRBJ2-5, with TRBD1 as a possible D gene (6 bases). The V end lost 3 bases, the J end lost 4 bases, and 12 bases lay between the germline ends. Germline V gene sequence: CDR1 SGHTA, CDR2 FQGNSA. The CDR3 has 14 amino acids. The DNA for the CDR3 is TGTGCCAGCAGCTTCCAGGGGCGCCTAGAGACCCAGTACTTC. This translates into CASSFQGRLETQYF. Variable domain in full (rest from reference TRBV7-2 and TRBJ2-5): GAGVSQSPSNKVTEKGKDVELRCDPISGHTALYWYRQSLGQGLEFLIYFQGNSAPDKSGLPSDRFSAERTGGSVSTLTIQRTQQEDSAVYLCASSFQGRLETQYFGPGTRLLVL.

This clonotype appeared many times. The chain joins TRBV11-2 to TRBJ2-3; D perhaps matches TRBD1 (6 bases). Trimming took 3 bases from V and 2 from J, leaving 15 bases between them. In germline, CDR1 is SGHAT, CDR2 FQNNGV. The CDR3 extends over 16 amino acids. CDR3 DNA sequence: TGTGCCAGCAGCTTGGGGGCACGCCGAACCACAGATACGCAGTATTTT. Amino acid sequence: CASSLGARRTTDTQYF.

This clonotype was observed at least ten times. This chain uses TRBV20-1 with TRBJ2-7; D might be TRBD1 (6 bases). CDR3 length: 15 residues. Trimming took off 2 bases at V and 0 bases at J, with 14 bases between the two ends. CDR1 is DFQATT and CDR2 is SNEGSKA in the germline V gene (reference sequence). CDR3 DNA sequence: TGCAGTGCTAGATGGGTTTTGGGGGCCTCCTACGAGCAGTACTTC. Translated, it gives CSARWVLGASYEQYF.

This clonotype has at least ten counts. As DNA, the CDR3 is TGTGCCAGCGTCCGGACAGGGTCTATAGGCTACACCTTC. Translation: CASVRTGSIGYTF. The V gene is TRBV2, the J gene TRBJ1-2; 8 bases align to TRBD1. The CDR3 spans 13 residues. The germline CDR1 and CDR2 sequences are SNHLY and FYNNEI. V lost 8 bases and J lost 8; bases outside the gene matches: 10.

This clonotype has a single count. The V gene is TRBV28, the J gene TRBJ1-2, with 9 bases aligning to TRBD1. CDR1 is MDHEN, CDR2 SYDVKM, per germline. With V trimmed by 2 bases and J by 5 bases, 6 bases remained unmatched. CDR3 size: 15 residues. The CDR3 bases are TGTGCCAGCAGTTTAGACCCCGGGACAGGGTATGGCTACACCTTC. Protein sequence: CASSLDPGTGYGYTF.

This clonotype was recorded at least ten times. The chain is built from TRBV5-1 and TRBJ2-5; D perhaps matches TRBD2 (5 bases). Trimming cost V 3 bases and J 5 bases, with 17 bases left between them. Germline loops: CDR1 SGHRS, CDR2 YFSETQ. The CDR3 loop spans 15 amino acids. The CDR3 DNA sequence: TGCGCCAGCAGCTCCGGACGGGGAGCCGGGGAGACCCAGTACTTC. Its translation: CASSSGRGAGETQYF.

This clonotype was recorded at least ten times. The chain uses TRBV15 and TRBJ1-1; D is unresolved. Trimming removed 6 bases from V and 0 bases from J, with 14 bases in between. The CDR3 has 15 residues. The germline gives CDR1 LNHNV, CDR2 YYDKDF (reference sequence). This chain's CDR3 is CATRAGWTVNTEAFF. The CDR3 nucleotides are TGTGCCACCAGGGCCGGTTGGACGGTGAACACTGAAGCTTTCTTT.

This clonotype was seen many times. Relative to the germline gene, one junction end is altered; a read error may explain this. The chain carries TRBV7-9 and TRBJ2-3; D tentatively reads TRBD1 or TRBD2 (6 bases each). The CDR3 sequence is 14 residues long. Germline assignment: CDR1 SEHNR and CDR2 FQNEAQ (reference sequence). CDR3 nucleotide sequence: TGTGCCAGCAGTTTAGTGGGGGGCACGGATACGCAGTATTTT. This sequence encodes CASSLVGGTDTQYF.

The V and J genes are TRBV5-5 and TRBJ1-6, with 8 nucleotides matching TRBD1. In germline, CDR1 is SGHKS, CDR2 YYEKEE (reference sequence). This CDR3 is 15 amino acids long. Trimming cost V 2 bases and J 10 bases; bases outside gene matches: 8. CDR3 sequence: CASSFGDRGRSPLHF. CDR3 DNA sequence: TGTGCCAGCAGCTTCGGAGACAGGGGTAGGTCACCCCTCCACTTT.

On this clonotype: A much more abundant neighbour one base away suggests this may be a read error. CDR3 residues: CSARRLRPEASF. DNA for the CDR3: TGCAGTGCTAGACGACTAAGGCCTGAAGCTTCCTTT. The chain carries TRBV20-1 and TRBJ1-1, with unresolved D. Germline V CDR1 and CDR2: DFQATT, SNEGSKA (reference sequence). This CDR3 spans 12 amino acids.

The chain employs TRBV4-1 and TRBJ2-7; D could derive from TRBD1 or TRBD2 (5 bases each). With 3 bases removed from V and 6 bases from J, the gap between germline ends came to 12 bases. Germline V lookup: CDR1 MGHRA, CDR2 YSYEKL. This CDR3 is built from 13 residues. The CDR3 loop is CASSHNSGSEQYF. The CDR3 nucleotides read TGCGCCAGCAGCCACAATTCAGGGAGCGAGCAGTACTTC.

This clonotype has just a few counts. The chain couples TRBV29-1 to TRBJ2-7; D not resolved. Deletions cut 7 bases from V and 5 bases from J, with 12 bases between. Germline CDR1 SQVTM, CDR2 ANQGSEA. The CDR3 extends over 11 amino acids. CDR3 sequence: CSAGRLNEQYF. The CDR3 region has the DNA TGCAGCGCGGGCCGATTGAACGAGCAGTACTTC.

This clonotype was seen just once. The CDR3 region has the DNA TGTGCCAGTAGTATGATTAGTGCCGAGCAGTACTTC. Residues: CASSMISAEQYF. The rearrangement uses TRBV19 and TRBJ2-7; D gene uncertain. CDR1 is LNHDA and CDR2 is SQIVND in the germline V gene (reference sequence). This CDR3 has 12 amino acids. V was cut by 3 bases and J by 6 bases, with 9 bases left in between.

This clonotype showed up many times. J is TRBJ1-5 and V is TRBV2; D possibly corresponds to TRBD1 (6 bases). The CDR3 length is 14 residues. The V end lost 5 bases, the J end lost 0 bases, and 8 bases lay between the germline ends. Germline assignment: CDR1 SNHLY and CDR2 FYNNEI. CDR3: CASSRQASNQPQHF. As DNA, the CDR3 is TGTGCCAGCAGTCGACAGGCTAGCAATCAGCCCCAGCATTTT.

This clonotype was counted ten times or more. V is TRBV6-1 and J is TRBJ2-7, with 7 nucleotides matching TRBD1. J gave up 2 bases and V 5 bases, and 6 bases lay outside the gene matches. CDR1 and CDR2 from the germline V gene are MNHNS and SASEGT. CDR3 size: 14 residues. The CDR3 sequence: CASSRPGQTYEQYF. CDR3 DNA: TGTGCCAGCAGTCGCCCGGGACAGACCTACGAGCAGTACTTC.